This is a list of T cell receptor beta chains from one sample in a study of OX40 agonist ivuxolimab in advanced cancers. The table came from immunoSEQ multiplex PCR; TCRdb's copy has only in-frame clones and leaves some out. The sample records about 68,000 clones, roughly nine tenths being singletons. This specimen was CD4+ or CD8+ T cells sorted from blood, taken in a trial of the OX40 agonist ivuxolimab. The receptors originated from an adult with an advanced solid tumor such as melanoma, head and neck, liver or kidney cancer. CDR3s include the opening cysteine and the closing phenylalanine or tryptophan. D genes are given only for firm matches. The size of a clone is reported for some rows only, either as once, few or many, or as a class for expanded clones.

v_call,clone_size,j_call,d_call,cdr3_aa,cdr3_nt
TRBV7-2,once,TRBJ2-7,TRBD1,CASSRTGVEQYF,TGTGCCAGCAGCCGGACAGGGGTCGAGCAGTACTTC
TRBV5-1,once,TRBJ2-5,NA,CASSNSGPQGETQYF,TGCGCCAGCAGCAACTCCGGGCCCCAGGGGGAGACCCAGTACTTC
TRBV5-1,NA,TRBJ1-5,TRBD1,CASSLRTGDQPQHF,TGCGCCAGCAGCTTGAGGACAGGGGATCAGCCCCAGCATTTT
TRBV15,NA,TRBJ1-1,NA,CATSLTTMNTEAFF,TGTGCCACCAGCCTTACAACCATGAACACTGAAGCTTTCTTT
TRBV2,NA,TRBJ1-6,TRBD1,CASSADRGQFNSPLHF,TGTGCCAGCAGTGCAGACAGGGGGCAATTTAACTCACCCCTCCACTTT
TRBV5-8,NA,TRBJ2-5,NA,CASSLGSRPAGYQETQYF,TGTGCCAGCAGCTTGGGTTCCCGTCCTGCGGGGTACCAAGAGACCCAGTACTTC
TRBV7-2,NA,TRBJ1-1,NA,CASSAHLGAPNGAFF,TGTGCCAGCAGCGCCCATCTAGGAGCCCCCAATGGGGCTTTCTTT
TRBV10-3,NA,TRBJ2-3,TRBD2,CAITPLAGGNTDTQYF,TGTGCCATCACTCCACTAGCGGGGGGTAACACAGATACGCAGTATTTT
TRBV5-1,NA,TRBJ2-1,NA,CASGRAGYNEQFF,TGCGCCAGCGGGCGAGCGGGTTACAATGAGCAGTTCTTC
TRBV4-3,NA,TRBJ1-2,NA,CASSQEAAARTGYTF,TGCGCCAGCAGCCAAGAGGCGGCAGCTCGTACGGGCTACACCTTC
TRBV7-2,NA,TRBJ2-2,NA,CASGLDRINTGELFF,TGTGCCAGCGGCCTTGACAGAATAAACACCGGGGAGCTGTTTTTT
TRBV4-3,NA,TRBJ1-2,NA,CASSHPGTNYGYTF,TGCGCCAGCAGTCATCCAGGGACTAACTATGGCTACACCTTC
TRBV10-3,NA,TRBJ1-3,TRBD1,CAIKEARQGLNTIYF,TGTGCCATCAAGGAAGCTCGACAGGGCCTTAACACCATATATTTT
TRBV10-3,NA,TRBJ2-2,TRBD2,CAITGRASGGTNTGELFF,TGTGCCATCACGGGTAGGGCTAGCGGGGGGACGAACACCGGGGAGCTGTTTTTT
TRBV7-9,NA,TRBJ1-2,NA,CASSLELDSGYTF,TGTGCCAGCAGCCTTGAGTTGGATTCGGGCTACACCTTC
TRBV5-5,few,TRBJ2-3,NA,CASSWASTSTDTQYF,TGTGCCAGCAGCTGGGCTAGTACTAGCACAGATACGCAGTATTTT
TRBV29-1,NA,TRBJ2-7,NA,CSVGDRGPSYEQYF,TGCAGCGTAGGAGATAGGGGTCCCTCCTACGAGCAGTACTTC
TRBV5-6,NA,TRBJ1-4,TRBD1,CASSQHPTGAAEKLFF,TGTGCCAGCAGCCAACACCCGACAGGGGCAGCGGAAAAACTGTTTTTT
TRBV5-1,NA,TRBJ1-1,NA,CASSPRGGNTEAFF,TGCGCCAGCAGCCCTCGGGGCGGCAACACTGAAGCTTTCTTT
TRBV2,NA,TRBJ1-1,NA,CASENLLPTEAFF,TGTGCCAGCGAGAACCTCCTCCCAACTGAAGCTTTCTTT
TRBV9,NA,TRBJ2-1,NA,CASSVGGGNYNEQFF,TGTGCCAGCAGCGTAGGAGGGGGAAACTACAATGAGCAGTTCTTC
TRBV18,NA,TRBJ2-1,TRBD2,CASSPGLAGIKNEQFF,TGTGCCAGCTCACCCGGACTAGCGGGAATAAAGAATGAGCAGTTCTTC
TRBV28,once,TRBJ2-1,TRBD2,CASSLWSLAGGNEQFF,TGTGCCAGCAGTTTATGGTCTCTAGCGGGAGGAAATGAGCAGTTCTTC
TRBV6-5,NA,TRBJ2-1,TRBD2,CASRRTSGNNEQFF,TGTGCCAGCAGAAGGACTAGCGGGAACAATGAGCAGTTCTTC
TRBV7-2,NA,TRBJ1-5,NA,CASSRFNQPQHF,TGTGCCAGCAGCCGTTTCAATCAGCCCCAGCATTTT